This TCR beta chain was sequenced during a study of identical twins listed by TCRdb under 2016. Context from the whole study: To test whether fetal clonotypes persist, this study deep-sequenced TCR alpha and beta repertoires from monozygotic twins, from unrelated adults of various ages, and from cord blood. To rule out contamination, replicate twin experiments were performed at different times with different library preparation protocols. What the research found in general, with its limitations: Abundant cord blood beta clonotypes had fewer insertions, young adult naive repertoires showed a similar but weaker trend, and memory repertoires showed no such trend. The excess sharing between twins in beta out-of-frame sequences was weaker because fewer shared sequences reduced the signal-to-noise ratio. Compared with coincidental sharing between unrelated individuals, an excess of low generation-probability sequences was observed among out-of-frame TCR alpha sequences shared between twins. Invariant T cells such as MAIT and iNKT could partly confound zero-insertion analyses, although diverse VJ usage argued against such confounding for most clonotypes. In monozygotic twins, recombination models systematically underestimated out-of-frame TCR alpha sharing, but the models matched the sharing seen between unrelated individuals. Because the same donors could not be followed over many years, the conclusions relied on cross-sectional statistical analysis.

CDR1 and CDR2, looked up from the germline V gene, are KGHSH and LQKENI. There are 16 amino acids in the CDR3, from cysteine to phenylalanine inclusive. Just the 48-base CDR3 DNA is kept, in frame starting at base 1. V and J are truncated by 1 base and 8 bases respectively, leaving an intervening sequence of 20 bases. As to this clonotype: Its antigen has not been determined. One base away there is no much larger clone; base qualities are not given.

All donors were healthy Caucasians. The study also sequenced three unrelated non-twin adults: a male aged 18 to 30, a male aged 50 to 59 and a female aged 50 to 59. Using Miltenyi CD45RO+ enrichment and human naive T-cell isolation kits, memory (CD45RO+) and naive T cells were isolated from PBMC. The library relied on 5' RACE. Sequenced on an Illumina HiSeq 2000. A universal primer binding site was introduced by template switching, and a unique molecular identifier was present in the final cDNA, enabling accurate counting of TCR cDNA molecules. First-strand cDNA for TCR alpha and beta chains was synthesized from specific primers in the conserved constant-segment region. To control for contamination, every cDNA library was double barcoded, receiving both a SMART-Mk sample barcode and Illumina barcodes. Two successive PCR steps introduced TruSeq adapter sequences along with Illumina sample barcodes. The Illumina HiSeq platform was used with custom primers to sequence TCR alpha and beta cDNA libraries. In the original analysis: Raw reads were processed with MiGEC to extract unique molecular identifiers, and MiXCR was used to determine CDR3 positions. For each individual, recombination models were inferred using an EM algorithm with the repgenHMM and IGoR tools. The tcR package in R was used for shared clonotype analysis, with sharing normalized by the product of cloneset sizes. Out-of-frame nonproductive sequences were analyzed to study raw recombination free of thymic and clonal selection effects. TCRdb handled the public reads itself, with Q25 trimming in fastp and clone calling in MiXCR, and kept productive beta chains. Rows merge per CDR3 protein into single entries with the most common DNA and genes. The V and J calls were not made by the authors but by TCRdb's processing. Here the sample has about 690,000 distinct CDR3 sequences; approximately 6.1% occur a single time. About 2% of the sample is taken by the ten largest.

The V gene is TRBV18 and the J gene is TRBJ1-2; tentative D gene TRBD1, with 5 bases matching. The TCR was taken from a man younger than 30 in good health. Sequenced material: naive T cells sorted from blood. The cell subset or site tag for this specimen amounts to: cells isolated with a human naive T-cell isolation kit. The CDR3 sequence is CASSPLVSAGKGGYTF. In nucleotides, the sequence is TGTGCCAGCTCACCACTAGTGAGCGCAGGGAAAGGCGGCTACACCTTC.